This entry concerns a single T cell receptor beta chain. The target antigen is unknown. The data derive from a study of cytomegalovirus exposure and HLA in healthy donors. Participants comprised healthy donors of bone marrow. Although they were nominally healthy when sampled, donors likely had unrecorded immune exposures. The PCR made use of 60 Vbeta and 13 Jbeta primers. TCRdb's table, derived via immunoSEQ multiplex PCR, lists solely in-frame clones and lacks some. The sample shows 100,000 to 150,000 clones, approximately 77% of them seen only once. Findings and limits, study-wide: A later analysis linked a missense DCLRE1C variant to TCR beta V- and J-gene trimming.

This CDR3 is built from 16 residues. Germline V CDR1 and CDR2: MNHNY, SVGAGI (reference sequence). The V segment lost 2 bases and the J segment 2 bases; nucleotides outside the gene matches: 6. This chain uses TRBV6-6 with TRBJ2-3, with TRBD2 identical over 8 bases. What was sequenced was PBMCs. This TCR was recovered from a man between 18 and 29 years old in good health and CMV-seronegative. CDR3 sequence: CASSYGGGPLTDTQYF. CDR3 DNA sequence: TGTGCCAGCAGTTACGGCGGGGGGCCCCTCACAGATACGCAGTATTTT.